This TCR beta chain is drawn from a study of cytomegalovirus exposure and HLA in healthy donors. Study results and caveats: A later analysis found first-cohort TCR clusters tended to co-occur in the approximately 110 validation repertoires. Reportedly, diagnosis of cytomegalovirus status by the classifier showed high specificity and sensitivity. Most TCR sequences showed up rarely, but some public TCRs showed up in many donors.

Assay: immunoSEQ multiplex PCR; the TCRdb copy retains only in-frame clones and omits some. The sample consists of roughly 330,000 clones, 87% of them appearing once. The donors were part of the validation cohort of 120 subjects. That cohort was separate from the first cohort, which comprised 500 to 850 subjects. Germline V gives CDR1 SGHAT, CDR2 FQDESV (reference sequence). Losses at the gene ends were 6 bases for V and 8 bases for J; bases not matched to a gene: 9. CDR3 length: 16 residues. This clone has a handful of counts. Its antigen is currently unknown. The V gene is TRBV11-1, the J gene TRBJ2-1; TRBD2 matches at 14 bases. Specimen: PBMCs. The sequence was collected from a woman aged 25 to 39 in good health and CMV-seropositive. Here the CDR3 reads CASSRTSGGPRDEQFF. CDR3 bases: TGTGCCAGCAGTAGGACTAGCGGGGGGCCGCGTGATGAGCAGTTCTTC. The whole variable domain, remainder taken from reference TRBV11-1 and TRBJ2-1, is EAEVAQSPRYKITEKSQAVAFWCDPISGHATLYWYRQILGQGPELLVQFQDESVVDDSQLPKDRFSAERLKGVDSTLKIQPAELGDSAMYLCASSRTSGGPRDEQFFGPGTRLTVL.